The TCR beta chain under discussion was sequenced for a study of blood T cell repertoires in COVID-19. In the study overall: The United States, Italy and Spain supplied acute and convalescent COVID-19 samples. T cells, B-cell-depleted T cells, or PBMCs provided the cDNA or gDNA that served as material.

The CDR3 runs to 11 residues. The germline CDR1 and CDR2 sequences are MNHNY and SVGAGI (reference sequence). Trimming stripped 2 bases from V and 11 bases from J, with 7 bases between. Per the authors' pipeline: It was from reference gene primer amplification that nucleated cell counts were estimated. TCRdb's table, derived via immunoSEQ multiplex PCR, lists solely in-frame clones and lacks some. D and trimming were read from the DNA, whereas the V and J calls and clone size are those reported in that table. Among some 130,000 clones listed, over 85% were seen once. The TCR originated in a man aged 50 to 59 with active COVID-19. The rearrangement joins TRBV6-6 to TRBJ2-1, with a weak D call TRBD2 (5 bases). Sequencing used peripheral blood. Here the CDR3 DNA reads TGTGCCAGCAGTTACACTAGGAAGCAGTTCTTC. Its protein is CASSYTRKQFF.